Following are 21 T cell receptor beta chains from one sample sequenced in a study of control samples from healthy donors and cancer patients. This table comes from immunoSEQ multiplex PCR, and its TCRdb copy is limited to in-frame clones, with some not included. Seen in this sample are about 190,000 clones; the ten most common clones hold about 2.2%. The material sequenced was blood. Receptors originate from a woman in her 30s in good health.

V gene TRBV6-2 or TRBV6-3 combines with J gene TRBJ1-1; tentatively, D is TRBD1 (6 bases). The CDR3 consists of 13 residues. V dropped 4 bases and J dropped 5 bases, with 11 bases sitting between them. Germline values: CDR1 MNHEY, CDR2 SVGEGT. The CDR3 DNA is TGTGCCAGCAGTTGGACAGTAGGAACTGAAGCTTTCTTT. This sequence encodes CASSWTVGTEAFF.

The gene calls are TRBV7-9 and TRBJ2-7; TRBD1 agrees at 8 bases. Looked up from germline, CDR1 is SEHNR and CDR2 is FQNEAQ (reference sequence). The CDR3 runs 13 residues. With 5 bases clipped from V and 4 bases from J, the junction kept 4 bases outside the gene matches. The CDR3 nucleotides are TGTGCCAGCAGCCCAGGGGGCGCGTACGAGCAGTACTTC. Amino acid sequence: CASSPGGAYEQYF.

V is TRBV10-3 and J is TRBJ1-5; D not resolved. The CDR3 has 13 residues. Trimming removed 0 bases from V and 4 bases from J, with 4 bases in between. In germline, CDR1 is ENHRY, CDR2 SYGVKD. CDR3 in amino acids: CAISESVNQPQHF. The CDR3 DNA is TGTGCCATCAGTGAGTCCGTAAATCAGCCCCAGCATTTT.

V and J are TRBV9 and TRBJ2-5, with 8 nucleotides matching TRBD1. This CDR3 is built from 17 residues. Germline CDR1 and CDR2: SGDLS and YYNGEE. V was pared by 0 bases and J by 1 base, with 8 bases of the junction left unmatched. The CDR3 DNA reads as TGTGCCAGCAGCGTAGGTCTTACAGGGGGAACCCAAGAGACCCAGTACTTC. This translates into CASSVGLTGGTQETQYF.

The chain uses TRBV2 and TRBJ1-1, with TRBD1 matching 7 bases. The germline CDR1 and CDR2 sequences are SNHLY and FYNNEI. J was trimmed by 3 bases and V by 10 bases; bases with no gene match: 5. This CDR3 has 12 amino acids. Here the CDR3 reads CATGQQDTEAFF. The DNA of the CDR3 is TGTGCCACGGGACAGCAAGACACTGAAGCTTTCTTT. Full variable domain (remainder filled in from reference TRBV2 and TRBJ1-1): EPEVTQTPSHQVTQMGQEVILRCVPISNHLYFYWYRQILGQKVEFLVSFYNNEISEKSEIFDDQFSVERPDGSNFTLKIRSTKLEDSAMYFCATGQQDTEAFFGQGTRLTVV.

The CDR3: CATRVTGWNSPLHF. DNA for the CDR3: TGTGCCACCAGGGTAACAGGGTGGAATTCACCCCTCCACTTT. The V call is TRBV15, the J call TRBJ1-6, with D perhaps matching TRBD1 (6 bases). This CDR3 comprises 14 residues. Germline V CDR1 and CDR2: LNHNV, YYDKDF (reference sequence). Trimming took 6 bases from V and 7 from J, leaving 13 bases between them.

V and J are TRBV5-5 and TRBJ1-2; a possible D gene is TRBD1 (5 bases). CDR1 and CDR2 from the germline V gene are SGHKS and YYEKEE (reference sequence). V lost 1 base to trimming and J lost 0 bases, with 16 bases between them. The CDR3 consists of 17 residues. This CDR3 is CASSLMVEGNPNYGYTF. The CDR3 DNA reads TGTGCCAGCAGCTTGATGGTCGAGGGGAACCCTAACTATGGCTACACCTTC.

The chain has TRBV5-1 and TRBJ2-6, with TRBD1 matching over 9 bases. Germline trimming cut 4 bases from V and 2 bases from J; bases unmatched to any gene: 10. This CDR3 is 18 amino acids long. Per germline, CDR1 SGHRS and CDR2 YFSETQ. The DNA for the CDR3 is TGCGCCAGCAGCGCCGCCGGGACAGGGACTGCTGGGGCCAACGTCCTGACTTTC. Translated, it gives CASSAAGTGTAGANVLTF.

V and J are TRBV6-9 and TRBJ2-5; no clear D. V was pared by 5 bases and J by 7 bases, with 11 bases between. Germline loops: CDR1 MNHGY, CDR2 SVAAGI. The CDR3 spans 12 residues. The CDR3 nucleotides read TGTGCCAGCAGTCCCCGGAGCCTGACCCAGTACTTC. Residues: CASSPRSLTQYF.

V is TRBV3-1 (or the pseudogene TRBV3-2) and J is TRBJ2-4; 9 bases fit TRBD1. The V gene end was trimmed by 0 bases and the J gene end by 0 bases; junction bases not matched to a gene: 15. Germline values: CDR1 LGHDT, CDR2 YNNKEL (reference sequence). This CDR3 contains 21 residues. CDR3 DNA: TGTGCCAGCAGCCAAGATCTCCGGGACAGGGAAAGGGTGGCAGCCAAAAACATTCAGTACTTC. It yields the protein CASSQDLRDRERVAAKNIQYF.

CDR3 bases: TGTGCCAGCAGCTTAGGCGGGGCCAATCAGCCCCAGCATTTT. This gives the protein CASSLGGANQPQHF. The chain recombines TRBV7-9 with TRBJ1-5, with D perhaps TRBD1 (5 bases). CDR1 and CDR2 from the germline V gene are SEHNR and FQNEAQ (reference sequence). The germline V and J ends were trimmed by 1 base and 3 bases, with 7 bases remaining between them. CDR3 length: 14 residues.

The V and J genes are TRBV5-1 and TRBJ1-3; no reliable D call. The CDR3 consists of 11 residues. Germline V CDR1 and CDR2: SGHRS, YFSETQ. V was pared by 5 bases and J by 4 bases, with 4 bases between. The CDR3 loop is CASRGGNTIYF. The DNA of the CDR3 is TGCGCCAGCAGGGGGGGAAACACCATATATTTT. Drawing the rest from reference TRBV5-1 and TRBJ1-3, the complete variable domain is KAGVTQTPRYLIKTRGQQVTLSCSPISGHRSVSWYQQTPGQGLQFLFEYFSETQRNKGNFPGRFSGRQFSNSRSEMNVSTLELGDSALYLCASRGGNTIYFGEGSWLTVV.

V is TRBV28 and J is TRBJ2-7, with 7 nucleotides matching TRBD1. J gave up 3 bases and V 1 base, and 6 bases lay outside the gene matches. From germline, CDR1 is MDHEN and CDR2 SYDVKM. The CDR3 length is 15 residues. The CDR3 protein is CASSLSTGFLYEQYF. CDR3 DNA sequence: TGTGCCAGCAGTTTATCGACAGGGTTTCTCTACGAGCAGTACTTC.

This chain joins TRBV5-1 and TRBJ1-1, with TRBD1 identical over 8 bases. Trimming at V came to 3 bases and at J to 1 base, leaving 5 bases not matched to a gene. The CDR3 length is 15 residues. The germline gives CDR1 SGHRS, CDR2 YFSETQ. This chain's CDR3 is CASSYFDRGNTEAFF. CDR3 in DNA: TGCGCCAGCAGCTACTTCGACAGGGGGAACACTGAAGCTTTCTTT.

In nucleotides, the CDR3 is TGTGCCAGCAGTTTAAAACAGGGGGCCGGATGGTACTATGGCTACACCTTC. Translating it yields CASSLKQGAGWYYGYTF. This sequence joins TRBV27 and TRBJ1-2; 9 bases are shared with TRBD1. Trimming took 2 bases from V and 3 from J; bases not matched to a gene: 10. The CDR3 spans 17 residues. Germline assignment: CDR1 MNHEY and CDR2 SMNVEV (reference sequence).

This chain joins TRBV15 and TRBJ1-2, with a weak D call TRBD1 (5 bases). The CDR3 has 17 amino acids. Looked up from germline, CDR1 is LNHNV and CDR2 is YYDKDF (reference sequence). Trimming pared 0 bases from V and 0 bases from J, leaving 14 bases between. The CDR3 is CATSRDWGLGTNYGYTF. CDR3 DNA sequence: TGTGCCACCAGCAGAGATTGGGGACTGGGGACTAACTATGGCTACACCTTC.

This chain joins TRBV7-6 and TRBJ1-1, with D uncertain. This CDR3 has 19 residues. V dropped 3 bases and J dropped 3 bases, with 26 bases sitting between them. From germline, CDR1 is SGHVS and CDR2 FNYEAQ. The CDR3 protein is CASSLPGIGSEGKDTEAFF. CDR3 bases: TGTGCCAGCAGCTTGCCGGGGATAGGGTCGGAAGGGAAGGACACTGAAGCTTTCTTT.

V is TRBV7-2 and J is TRBJ2-5; D is tentatively TRBD1 or TRBD2 (6 bases each). Germline lookup yields CDR1 SGHTA and CDR2 FQGNSA. Trimming left V 0 bases short and J 4 bases short, with 12 bases between. The CDR3 is made up of 15 amino acids. Here the CDR3 reads CASSLAGGAGETQYF. The CDR3 DNA is TGTGCCAGCAGCTTAGCCGGGGGCGCGGGAGAGACCCAGTACTTC.

The chain is built from TRBV7-9 and TRBJ1-1; 8 bases agree with TRBD1. The V gene end was trimmed by 5 bases and the J gene end by 7 bases; junction bases not matched to a gene: 12. Per germline, CDR1 SEHNR and CDR2 FQNEAQ (reference sequence). The CDR3 is 15 amino acids. This chain's CDR3 is CASSHSTGDWVEAFF. DNA for the CDR3: TGTGCCAGCAGCCATTCGACAGGGGATTGGGTTGAAGCTTTCTTT.

The chain carries TRBV19 and TRBJ1-5; no firm D call. This CDR3 has 15 amino acids. Trimming cost V 1 base and J 3 bases, with 10 bases left between them. Germline V gene sequence: CDR1 LNHDA, CDR2 SQIVND (reference sequence). The CDR3 bases are TGTGCCAGTAGTATAGGAGGGTTTACCAATCAGCCCCAGCATTTT. It translates to CASSIGGFTNQPQHF.

The rearrangement links TRBV9 to TRBJ2-1, with 9 bases that match TRBD2. Germline V gene sequence: CDR1 SGDLS, CDR2 YYNGEE. The CDR3 runs 16 residues. V was clipped by 0 bases and J by 5 bases; unmatched bases: 6. The CDR3 sequence: CASSVGRGGANNEQFF. The CDR3 DNA sequence: TGTGCCAGCAGCGTAGGGCGGGGGGGCGCCAACAATGAGCAGTTCTTC.